This paragraph covers one TCR beta chain sequence. Its antigen is as yet unknown. The data are from a study of cytomegalovirus exposure and HLA in healthy donors. For the study at large: A previous analysis identified 90 million to 140 million unique TCR beta sequences derived from some 170 million T cells. Regarding the study as a whole: CMV serostatus stood as the only immune exposure information on hand. Earlier analysis looked at TCR beta V segments, and most were productive about 90% or about 30% of the time.

It was with 60 Vbeta and 13 Jbeta primers that the PCR ran. Original methodology: The authors later counted 65 million to 90 million unique TCR beta chains, 9 million to 12 million of them shared. The table came from immunoSEQ multiplex PCR; TCRdb's copy has only in-frame clones and leaves some out. Clonal size and the V and J genes are those of that table, whereas D and trimming came from the DNA. The sample records 150,000 to 200,000 clones, 80% being singletons. The germline V gene has CDR1 KGHSH and CDR2 LQKENI. V was pared by 6 bases and J by 7 bases, with 7 bases of the junction left unmatched. The CDR3 is made up of 14 amino acids.

This TCR came from a man under 40 in good health and CMV-seronegative. Sequencing was done on a sample of PBMCs. The chain links TRBV18 to TRBJ2-1; 9 bases map to TRBD1. The CDR3 loop reads CASSPGTGLNEQFF. For the CDR3, the DNA is TGTGCCAGCTCCCCCGGGACAGGGCTTAATGAGCAGTTCTTC. Full variable domain (remainder filled in from reference TRBV18 and TRBJ2-1): NAGVMQNPRHLVRRRGQEARLRCSPMKGHSHVYWYRQLPEEGLKFMVYLQKENIIDESGMPKERFSAEFPKEGPSILRIQQVVRGDSAAYFCASSPGTGLNEQFFGPGTRLTVL.